The clone carrying this TCR beta chain was recorded a few times. Its antigen is undetermined. The data were taken from a study of T-cell memory formation after mild COVID-19. Findings and caveats of the study: Within pre-infection memory, some responding clones were found, suggesting cross-reactive memory joined. Mostly located in CM and EM were contracting CD4+ clones, with contracting CD8+ clones located in EMRA.

The authors produced TCR alpha and TCR beta cDNA libraries with sample barcodes and UMIs by 5'RACE using constant-segment primers. MiXCR was run by TCRdb on the 5' RACE reads, yielding one entry per CDR3 protein. Of 150,000 to 200,000 distinct CDR3 sequences in the sample, around a tenth were seen once. After removal of 4 bases from V and 4 bases from J, the junction contained 6 bases not matched to a gene. Germline V gene lookup returns CDR1 DFQATT and CDR2 SNEGSKA (reference sequence). The CDR3 loop spans 13 amino acids. The chain combines TRBV20-1 with TRBJ1-1; 7 positions match TRBD1. Sequencing was performed on PBMCs or a T cell subset sorted from them (not recorded which). This TCR came from a man aged 18 to 29 who had mild COVID-19 (a few samples of this study predate the infection). Cell type and time point are not known. CDR3 sequence: CSAKQPGGTEAFF. The CDR3 DNA reads as TGCAGTGCTAAACAACCAGGGGGCACTGAAGCTTTCTTT.